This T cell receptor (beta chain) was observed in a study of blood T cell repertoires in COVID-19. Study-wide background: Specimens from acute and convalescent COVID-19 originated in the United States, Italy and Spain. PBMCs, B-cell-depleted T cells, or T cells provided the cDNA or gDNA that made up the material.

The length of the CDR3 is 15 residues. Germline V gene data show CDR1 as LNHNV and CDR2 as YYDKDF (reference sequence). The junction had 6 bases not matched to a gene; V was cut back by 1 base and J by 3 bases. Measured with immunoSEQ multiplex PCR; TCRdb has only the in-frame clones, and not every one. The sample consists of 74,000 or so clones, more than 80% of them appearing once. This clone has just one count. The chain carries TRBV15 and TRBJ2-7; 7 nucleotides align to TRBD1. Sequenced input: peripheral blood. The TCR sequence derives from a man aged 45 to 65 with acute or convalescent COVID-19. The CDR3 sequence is CATSRVGRGIYEQYF. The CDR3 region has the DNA TGTGCCACCAGCAGAGTAGGCAGGGGGATCTACGAGCAGTACTTC.